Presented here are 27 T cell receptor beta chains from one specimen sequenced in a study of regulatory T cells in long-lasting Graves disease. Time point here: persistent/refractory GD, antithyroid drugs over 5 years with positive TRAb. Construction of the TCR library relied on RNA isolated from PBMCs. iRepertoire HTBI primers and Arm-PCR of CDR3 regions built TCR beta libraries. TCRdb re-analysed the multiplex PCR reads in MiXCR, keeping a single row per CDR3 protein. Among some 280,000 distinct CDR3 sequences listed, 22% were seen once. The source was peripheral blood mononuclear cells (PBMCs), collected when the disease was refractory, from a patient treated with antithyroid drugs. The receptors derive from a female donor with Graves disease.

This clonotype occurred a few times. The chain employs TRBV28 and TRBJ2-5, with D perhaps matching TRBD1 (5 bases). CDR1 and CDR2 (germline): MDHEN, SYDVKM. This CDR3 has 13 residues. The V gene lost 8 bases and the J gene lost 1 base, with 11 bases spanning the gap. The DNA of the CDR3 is TGTGCCAGCGGGGCAGACATCCAAGAGACCCAGTACTTC. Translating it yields CASGADIQETQYF.

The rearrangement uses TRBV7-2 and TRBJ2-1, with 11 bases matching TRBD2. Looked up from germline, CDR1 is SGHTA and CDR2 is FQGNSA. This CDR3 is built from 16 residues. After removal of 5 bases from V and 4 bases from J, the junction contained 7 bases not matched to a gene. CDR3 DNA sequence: TGTGCCAGCAGCCTCATAGCGGGGGGGTCTTACAATGAGCAGTTCTTC. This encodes CASSLIAGGSYNEQFF.

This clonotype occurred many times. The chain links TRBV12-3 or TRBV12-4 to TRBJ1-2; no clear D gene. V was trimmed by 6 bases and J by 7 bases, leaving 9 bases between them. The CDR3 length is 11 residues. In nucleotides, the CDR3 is TGTGCCAGCAGAGGGAGGTTTGGCTACACCTTC. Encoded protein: CASRGRFGYTF.

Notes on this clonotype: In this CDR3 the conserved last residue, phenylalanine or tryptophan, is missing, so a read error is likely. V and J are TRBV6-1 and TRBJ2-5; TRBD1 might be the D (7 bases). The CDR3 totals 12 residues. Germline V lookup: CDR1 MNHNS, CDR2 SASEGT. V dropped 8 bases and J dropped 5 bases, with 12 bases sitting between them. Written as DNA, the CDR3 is TGTGCCAGCTGGAGGGGGCTGGAGACCCAGTACTCC. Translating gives CASWRGLETQYS.

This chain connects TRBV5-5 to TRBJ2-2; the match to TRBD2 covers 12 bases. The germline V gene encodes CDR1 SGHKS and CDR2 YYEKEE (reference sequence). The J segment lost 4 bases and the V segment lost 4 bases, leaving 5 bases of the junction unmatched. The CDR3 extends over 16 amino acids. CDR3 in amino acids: CASSKGLAGSTGELFF. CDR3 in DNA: TGTGCCAGCAGCAAGGGACTAGCGGGTTCCACCGGGGAGCTGTTTTTT.

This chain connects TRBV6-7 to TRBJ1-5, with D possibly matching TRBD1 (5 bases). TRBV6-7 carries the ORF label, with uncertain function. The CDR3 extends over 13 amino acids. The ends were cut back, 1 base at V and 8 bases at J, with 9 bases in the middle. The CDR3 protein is CASSYLKGKPQHF. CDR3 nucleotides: TGTGCCAGCAGTTACTTAAAGGGGAAGCCCCAGCATTTT.

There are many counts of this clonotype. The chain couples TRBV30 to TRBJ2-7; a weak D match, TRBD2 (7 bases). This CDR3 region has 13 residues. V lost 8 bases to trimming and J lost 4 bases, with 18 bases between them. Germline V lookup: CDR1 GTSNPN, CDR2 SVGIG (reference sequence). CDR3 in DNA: TGTGCCGCCGAAAGGGGGGGCGGTTACGAGCAGTACTTC. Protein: CAAERGGGYEQYF.

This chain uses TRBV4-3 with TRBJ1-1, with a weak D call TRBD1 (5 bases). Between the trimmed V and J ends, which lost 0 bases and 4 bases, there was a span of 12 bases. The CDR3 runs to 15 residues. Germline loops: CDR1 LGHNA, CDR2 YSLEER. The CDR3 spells CASSQDIGDGTEAFF. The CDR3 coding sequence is TGCGCCAGCAGCCAAGATATCGGGGACGGCACTGAAGCTTTCTTT.

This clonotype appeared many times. CDR3 amino acids: CASSYPAMDTEAFF. The CDR3 DNA follows: TGTGCCAGCAGTTACCCCGCTATGGACACTGAAGCTTTCTTT. The chain carries TRBV6-2 or TRBV6-3 and TRBJ1-1, with no clear D. CDR1 MNHEY and CDR2 SVGEGT come from the germline V gene. Trimming removed 2 bases from V and 3 bases from J, with 10 bases in between. The CDR3 is 14 amino acids.

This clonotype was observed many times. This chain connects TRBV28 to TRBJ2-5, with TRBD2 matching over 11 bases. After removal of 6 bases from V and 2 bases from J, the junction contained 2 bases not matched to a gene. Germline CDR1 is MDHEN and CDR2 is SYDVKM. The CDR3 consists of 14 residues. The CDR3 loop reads CASRGLAVQETQYF. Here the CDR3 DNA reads TGTGCCAGCAGGGGACTAGCGGTACAAGAGACCCAGTACTTC. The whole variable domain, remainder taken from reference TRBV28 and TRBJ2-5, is DVKVTQSSRYLVKRTGEKVFLECVQDMDHENMFWYRQDPGLGLRLIYFSYDVKMKEKGDIPEGYSVSREKKERFSLILESASTNQTSMYLCASRGLAVQETQYFGPGTRLLVL.

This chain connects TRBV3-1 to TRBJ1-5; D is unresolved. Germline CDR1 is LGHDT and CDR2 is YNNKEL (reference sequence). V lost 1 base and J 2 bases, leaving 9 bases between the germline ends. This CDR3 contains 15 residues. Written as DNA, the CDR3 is TGTGCCAGCAGCCAAGGGATATCCGGCAATCAGCCCCAGCATTTT. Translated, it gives CASSQGISGNQPQHF.

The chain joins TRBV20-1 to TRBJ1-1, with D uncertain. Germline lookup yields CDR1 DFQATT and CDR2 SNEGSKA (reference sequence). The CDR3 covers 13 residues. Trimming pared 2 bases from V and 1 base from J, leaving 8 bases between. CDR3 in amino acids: CSARSGRNTEAFF. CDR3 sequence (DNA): TGCAGTGCTAGATCGGGGAGGAACACTGAAGCTTTCTTT.

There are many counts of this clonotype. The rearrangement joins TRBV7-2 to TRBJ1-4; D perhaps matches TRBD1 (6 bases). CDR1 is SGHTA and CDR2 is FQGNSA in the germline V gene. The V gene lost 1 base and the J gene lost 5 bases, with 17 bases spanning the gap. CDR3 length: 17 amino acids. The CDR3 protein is CASSLGAGVRRNEKLFF. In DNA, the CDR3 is TGTGCCAGCAGCTTAGGTGCAGGGGTCCGTCGGAATGAAAAACTGTTTTTT. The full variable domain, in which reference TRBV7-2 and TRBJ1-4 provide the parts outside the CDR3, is GAGVSQSPSNKVTEKGKDVELRCDPISGHTALYWYRQSLGQGLEFLIYFQGNSAPDKSGLPSDRFSAERTGGSVSTLTIQRTQQEDSAVYLCASSLGAGVRRNEKLFFGSGTQLSVL.

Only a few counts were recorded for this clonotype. The CDR3 bases are TGCAGCGTTGTGGGGAGTACGGTAGAGACCCAGTACTTC. Translation: CSVVGSTVETQYF. This chain uses TRBV29-1 with TRBJ2-5; a possible D gene is TRBD2 (5 bases). The CDR3 length is 13 residues. V was shortened by 4 bases and J by 4 bases, with 13 bases between the two germline ends. Germline V gene sequence: CDR1 SQVTM, CDR2 ANQGSEA.

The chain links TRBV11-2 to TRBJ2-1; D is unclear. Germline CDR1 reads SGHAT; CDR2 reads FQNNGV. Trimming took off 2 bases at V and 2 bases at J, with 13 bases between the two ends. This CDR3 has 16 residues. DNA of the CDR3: TGTGCCAGCAGCTTACCCAACCCCGATACCTACAATGAGCAGTTCTTC. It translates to CASSLPNPDTYNEQFF.

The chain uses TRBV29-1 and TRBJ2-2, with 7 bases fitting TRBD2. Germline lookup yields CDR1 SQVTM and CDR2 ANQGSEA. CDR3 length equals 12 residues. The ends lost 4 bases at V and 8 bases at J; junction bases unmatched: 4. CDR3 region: CSVVGAGGELFF. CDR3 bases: TGCAGCGTTGTAGGAGCGGGGGGGGAGCTGTTTTTT.

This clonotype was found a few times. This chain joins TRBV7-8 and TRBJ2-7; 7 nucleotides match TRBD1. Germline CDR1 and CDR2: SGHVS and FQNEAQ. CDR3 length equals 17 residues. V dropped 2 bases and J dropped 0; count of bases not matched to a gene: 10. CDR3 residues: CASSLKGARISSYEQYF. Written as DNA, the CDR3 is TGTGCCAGCAGCTTAAAGGGGGCCAGGATTAGCTCCTACGAGCAGTACTTC.

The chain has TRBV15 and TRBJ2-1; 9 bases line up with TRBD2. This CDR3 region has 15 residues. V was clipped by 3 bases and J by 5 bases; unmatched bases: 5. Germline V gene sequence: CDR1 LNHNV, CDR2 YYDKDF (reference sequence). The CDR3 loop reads CATSRAASGNNEQFF. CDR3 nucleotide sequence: TGTGCCACCAGCAGGGCGGCTAGCGGGAACAATGAGCAGTTCTTC. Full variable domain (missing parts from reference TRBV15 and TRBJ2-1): DAMVIQNPRYQVTQFGKPVTLSCSQTLNHNVMYWYQQKSSQAPKLLFHYYDKDFNNEADTPDNFQSRRPNTSFCFLDIRSPGLGDTAMYLCATSRAASGNNEQFFGPGTRLTVL.

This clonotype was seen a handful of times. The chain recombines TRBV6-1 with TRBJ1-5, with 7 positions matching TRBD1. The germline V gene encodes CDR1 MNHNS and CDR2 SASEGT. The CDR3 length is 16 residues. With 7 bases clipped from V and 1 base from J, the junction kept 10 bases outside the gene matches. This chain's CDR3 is CASIRSGGLSNQPQHF. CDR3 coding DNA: TGTGCCAGCATTAGGTCAGGGGGGTTGAGCAATCAGCCCCAGCATTTT.

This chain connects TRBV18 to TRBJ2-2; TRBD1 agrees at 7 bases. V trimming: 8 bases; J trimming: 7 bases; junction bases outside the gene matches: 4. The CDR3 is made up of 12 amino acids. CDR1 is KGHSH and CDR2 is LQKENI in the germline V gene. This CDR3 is CASTRTGGELFF. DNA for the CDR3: TGTGCCAGCACTCGGACAGGCGGGGAGCTGTTTTTT.

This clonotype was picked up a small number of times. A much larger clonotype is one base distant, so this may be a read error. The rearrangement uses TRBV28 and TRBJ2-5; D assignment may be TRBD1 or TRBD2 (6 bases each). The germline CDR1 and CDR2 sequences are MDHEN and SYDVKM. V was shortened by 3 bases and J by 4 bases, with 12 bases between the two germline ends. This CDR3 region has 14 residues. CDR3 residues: CASSLRRGGETQYF. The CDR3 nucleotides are TGTGCCAGCAGTTTGCGCAGGGGAGGAGAGACCCAGTACTTC.

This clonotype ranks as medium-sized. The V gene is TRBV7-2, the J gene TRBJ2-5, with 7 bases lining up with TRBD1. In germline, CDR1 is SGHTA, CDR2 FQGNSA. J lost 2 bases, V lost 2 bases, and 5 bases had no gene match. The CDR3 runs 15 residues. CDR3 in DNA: TGTGCCAGCAGCTTACAGACAGGGCAACAAGAGACCCAGTACTTC. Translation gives CASSLQTGQQETQYF.

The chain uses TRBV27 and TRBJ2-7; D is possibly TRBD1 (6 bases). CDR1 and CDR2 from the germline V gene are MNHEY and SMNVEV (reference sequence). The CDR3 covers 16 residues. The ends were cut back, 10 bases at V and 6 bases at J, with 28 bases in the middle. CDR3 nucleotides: TGTGCCACCAGCGCAACCCGGGACACAAGTGTAAGCGAGCAGTACTTC. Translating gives CATSATRDTSVSEQYF.

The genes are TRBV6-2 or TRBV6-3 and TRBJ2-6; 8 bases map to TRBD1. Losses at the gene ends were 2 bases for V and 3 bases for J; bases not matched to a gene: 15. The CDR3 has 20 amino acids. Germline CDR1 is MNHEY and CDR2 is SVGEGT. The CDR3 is CASSYRNNDRGQVGANVLTF. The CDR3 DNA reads TGTGCCAGCAGTTACCGTAACAATGACAGGGGCCAAGTTGGGGCCAACGTCCTGACTTTC.

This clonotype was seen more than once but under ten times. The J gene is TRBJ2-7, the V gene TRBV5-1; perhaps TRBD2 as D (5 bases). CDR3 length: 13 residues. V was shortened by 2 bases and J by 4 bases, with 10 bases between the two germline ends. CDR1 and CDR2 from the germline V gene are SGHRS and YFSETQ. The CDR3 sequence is CASSFEGEYEQYF. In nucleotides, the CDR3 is TGCGCCAGCAGCTTCGAGGGAGAATACGAGCAGTACTTC. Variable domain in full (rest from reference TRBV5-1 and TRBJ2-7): KAGVTQTPRYLIKTRGQQVTLSCSPISGHRSVSWYQQTPGQGLQFLFEYFSETQRNKGNFPGRFSGRQFSNSRSEMNVSTLELGDSALYLCASSFEGEYEQYFGPGTRLTVT.

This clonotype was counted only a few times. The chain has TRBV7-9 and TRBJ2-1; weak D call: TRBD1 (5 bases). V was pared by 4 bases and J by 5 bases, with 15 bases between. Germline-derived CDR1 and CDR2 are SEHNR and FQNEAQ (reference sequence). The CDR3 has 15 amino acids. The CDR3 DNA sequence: TGTGCCAGCAGCTCGACAGTGGACCTGAACAATGAGCAGTTCTTC. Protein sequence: CASSSTVDLNNEQFF.

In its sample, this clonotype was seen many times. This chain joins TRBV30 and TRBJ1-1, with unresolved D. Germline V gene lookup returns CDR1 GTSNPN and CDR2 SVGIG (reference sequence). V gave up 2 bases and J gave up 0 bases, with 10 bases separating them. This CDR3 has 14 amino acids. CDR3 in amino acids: CAWSSFGVNTEAFF. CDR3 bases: TGTGCCTGGAGTTCTTTCGGGGTGAACACTGAAGCTTTCTTT.